This T cell receptor beta chain was retrieved from a study of shared T cell receptors in the human thymus. Method: immunoSEQ multiplex PCR; TCRdb's copy keeps in-frame clones and lacks some. The profile covers almost 550,000 clones, with more than 75% appearing a single time and about 0.014% taken by the ten largest. V lost 4 bases to trimming and J lost 2 bases, with 12 bases between them. The germline V gene encodes CDR1 SGHTA and CDR2 FQGNSA. This CDR3 has 14 amino acids. These data are also associated with another study on human thymus T cells. That paper notes: Resections that were taken during corrective heart surgery supplied the thymus tissue. Both thymic and peripheral blood repertoires showed apparently biased V and J usage. Overlap was high between thymic repertoires from unrelated individuals, as reported in related research.

The source of this sequence is a boy under three years old with a congenital heart defect. The genes are TRBV7-2 and TRBJ2-7; D might be TRBD2 (5 bases). Sample: thymocytes. CDR3 DNA: TGTGCCAGCAGCTGGACCGCCGGGACCTACGAGCAGTACTTC. As protein: CASSWTAGTYEQYF.